These T cell receptor beta chains were read from a single sample in a study of graft-versus-host responses after intestinal transplantation. Repertoires were generated with immunoSEQ multiplex PCR, while TCRdb's copy carries only in-frame clones and drops some. In the table there are approximately 100,000 clones, around 86% of which are singletons. The sequencing here drew on PBMCs, taken 255 days after intestinal transplant. The source of these receptors is a human patient who received an intestinal transplant, so some T cells may come from the graft donor. The CDR3 runs from the conserved cysteine through the conserved F or W. Each record gives: J gene, V gene, clone size, CDR3 protein. Part of the rows lack a size; the others show once, few, many or a class for expanded clones.

TRBJ2-1	TRBV25-1	NA	CASRAGTPKDEQFF
TRBJ1-4	TRBV6-5	NA	CASSWTGDEKLFF
TRBJ1-1	TRBV15	NA	CATSQSWASEAFF
TRBJ2-3	TRBV11-1	NA	CASSPWQGHTDTQYF
TRBJ2-7	TRBV5-8	NA	CASSFDSLYEQYF
TRBJ1-1	TRBV9	NA	CASSRGEGTEAFF
TRBJ1-1	TRBV19	NA	CASSIGREAMNTEAFF
TRBJ1-4	TRBV30	few	CAWSVPELGEKLFF
TRBJ1-1	TRBV5-1	NA	CASSRTGQGPEAFF
TRBJ1-1	TRBV28	few	CAVRDRGHDEAFF
TRBJ2-7	TRBV11-2	NA	CASSLGELTYEQYF
TRBJ1-1	TRBV23-1	NA	CASSRYTEAFF
TRBJ2-7	TRBV28	few	CASSPGTGLYEQYF
TRBJ2-7	TRBV6-1	few	CASSEGLAGGPHEQYF
TRBJ2-3	TRBV19	NA	CASSGGSTDTQYF
TRBJ1-1	TRBV6-6	NA	CASSYSPQGIRTEAFF
TRBJ2-7	TRBV5-1	NA	CASSPPHRGSGYEQYF
TRBJ2-1	TRBV7-9	NA	CASSSPGLAGAEQFF
TRBJ2-7	TRBV6-5	NA	CASRAWTSRGREQYF
TRBJ2-3	TRBV7-2	NA	CASSLAPPTTSTDTQYF
TRBJ2-1	TRBV5-6	once	CASSRVGNEQFF
TRBJ1-3	TRBV5-1	few	CASSLERVSSGNTIYF
TRBJ1-5	TRBV19	NA	CASSIDWMGNQPQHF
TRBJ1-5	TRBV28	once	CASSPRTGGRYQPQHF
TRBJ2-5	TRBV7-9	NA	CASSLATRGREAQETQYF
TRBJ2-4	TRBV19	NA	CASSIVAGNIQYF
TRBJ2-7	TRBV19	NA	CASTPGTAYEQYF
TRBJ2-3	TRBV6-5	NA	CASSYLGALSTDTQYF
TRBJ2-3	TRBV7-9	NA	CASSPPGTGDTQYF
TRBJ1-1	TRBV30	NA	CAWGRHFEAFF